Listed here are 26 T cell receptor beta chains from one sample, sequenced in a study of blood T cell repertoires in COVID-19. This table comes from immunoSEQ multiplex PCR, and its TCRdb copy is limited to in-frame clones, with some not included. Among under 95,000 clones listed, approximately 87% were seen once. Sequencing was carried out using peripheral blood. All receptors derive from a human donor in a cohort sampled during active COVID-19.

V is TRBV2 and J is TRBJ2-3, with no clear D. CDR1 is SNHLY, CDR2 FYNNEI, per germline. V was shortened by 6 bases and J by 2 bases, with 6 bases between the two germline ends. The CDR3 length is 12 residues. In DNA, the CDR3 is TGTGCCAGCAGACAGCACACAGATACGCAGTATTTT. Encoded protein: CASRQHTDTQYF.

The chain carries TRBV30 and TRBJ2-1; possible D gene TRBD2, 5 bases. This CDR3 comprises 12 residues. With 1 base removed from V and 7 bases from J, the gap between germline ends came to 8 bases. Germline CDR1 GTSNPN, CDR2 SVGIG (reference sequence). The CDR3 DNA reads as TGTGCCTGGAGTGCCACGGGGAATGAGCAGTTCTTC. It yields the protein CAWSATGNEQFF.

The J gene is TRBJ2-6, the V gene TRBV6-6; TRBD1 matches at 7 bases. With V trimmed by 7 bases and J by 1 base, 13 bases remained unmatched. The CDR3 runs 18 residues. The germline gives CDR1 MNHNY, CDR2 SVGAGI (reference sequence). As DNA, the CDR3 is TGTGCCAGCATTCGGACAGGCGAACTAAGGTCTGGGGCCAACGTCCTGACTTTC. Translated: CASIRTGELRSGANVLTF.

This chain uses TRBV10-3 with TRBJ2-7; no definite D call. CDR1 and CDR2 (germline): ENHRY, SYGVKD. The CDR3 extends over 14 amino acids. With 4 bases removed from V and 6 bases from J, the gap between germline ends came to 16 bases. The CDR3 DNA is TGTGCCATCAGTGTAGGAGAATTGGATCTCGAGCAGTACTTC. It is translated as CAISVGELDLEQYF.

The chain joins TRBV25-1 to TRBJ2-7; D is ambiguous. Germline lookup yields CDR1 MGHDK and CDR2 SYGVNS. Trimming removed 1 base from V and 6 bases from J, with 4 bases in between. CDR3 size: 11 residues. The CDR3 coding sequence is TGTGCCAGCAGTGAATTCAGCGAGCAGTACTTC. Translating it yields CASSEFSEQYF.

The V call is TRBV10-3, the J call TRBJ2-2, with 10 bases that match TRBD1. CDR1 ENHRY and CDR2 SYGVKD come from the germline V gene. V lost 7 bases, J lost 3 bases, and 8 bases stayed unmatched. The CDR3 has 16 amino acids. The CDR3 here is CAITPSGQGYTGELFF. The CDR3 DNA reads TGTGCCATCACTCCCTCGGGACAGGGGTACACCGGGGAGCTGTTTTTT.

This chain joins TRBV30 and TRBJ1-1; TRBD1 matches at 8 bases. Germline lookup yields CDR1 GTSNPN and CDR2 SVGIG (reference sequence). V was pared by 3 bases and J by 5 bases, with 8 bases of the junction left unmatched. The CDR3 spans 14 residues. CDR3 loop: CAWRKDRGRTEAFF. The CDR3 bases are TGTGCCTGGAGAAAAGACAGGGGTAGGACTGAAGCTTTCTTT.

J is TRBJ1-1 and V is TRBV2; 8 nucleotides agree with TRBD1. The CDR3 runs 11 residues. The germline V gene encodes CDR1 SNHLY and CDR2 FYNNEI. Trimming took 8 bases from V and 5 from J; bases not matched to a gene: 1. CDR3 sequence: CASQGATEAFF. DNA of the CDR3: TGTGCCAGCCAGGGGGCTACTGAAGCTTTCTTT.

The gene calls are TRBV7-2 and TRBJ2-2; D may be TRBD2 (6 bases). Germline CDR1 SGHTA, CDR2 FQGNSA. The V end was cut by 4 bases, the J end by 0 bases, with 12 bases between. The CDR3 extends over 16 amino acids. CDR3 in DNA: TGTGCCAGCAGCTCAAACGGAGGGGCGAACACCGGGGAGCTGTTTTTT. Its protein is CASSSNGGANTGELFF.

This sequence joins TRBV27 and TRBJ2-1; perhaps TRBD2 as D (6 bases). In germline, CDR1 is MNHEY, CDR2 SMNVEV (reference sequence). The CDR3 is 17 residues long. Trimming removed 1 base from V and 1 base from J, with 14 bases in between. The CDR3 coding sequence is TGTGCCAGCAGTTTATGGGGCGGGGTGGGGTCCTACAATGAGCAGTTCTTC. Protein product: CASSLWGGVGSYNEQFF.

The J gene is TRBJ2-7, the V gene TRBV7-9; 8 positions match TRBD1. With 0 bases clipped from V and 12 bases from J, the junction kept 4 bases outside the gene matches. The CDR3 consists of 12 residues. Germline values: CDR1 SEHNR, CDR2 FQNEAQ (reference sequence). The CDR3 DNA reads as TGTGCCAGCAGCTTAGCCAGGGGGCGGCTGTACTTC. This sequence encodes CASSLARGRLYF. Together with reference TRBV7-9 and TRBJ2-7, the CDR3 gives the full variable domain: DTGVSQNPRHKITKRGQNVTFRCDPISEHNRLYWYRQTLGQGPEFLTYFQNEAQLEKSRLLSDRFSAERPKGSFSTLEIQRTEQGDSAMYLCASSLARGRLYFGPGTRLTVT.

This clone was observed a single time. The chain uses TRBV6-5 and TRBJ1-1; D uncertain. Trimming cost V 6 bases and J 2 bases, with 16 bases left between them. The germline gives CDR1 MNHEY, CDR2 SVGAGI. The CDR3 spans 15 residues. CDR3 in amino acids: CASRARWARNTEAFF. Here the CDR3 DNA reads TGTGCCAGCAGGGCGCGTTGGGCCCGCAACACTGAAGCTTTCTTT.

This chain joins TRBV28 and TRBJ2-5, with 9 bases fitting TRBD1. J was trimmed by 4 bases and V by 7 bases; bases with no gene match: 4. CDR3 length: 13 residues. CDR1 MDHEN and CDR2 SYDVKM come from the germline V gene. DNA for the CDR3: TGTGCCAGCACCTCACAGGGGGCAGAGACCCAGTACTTC. This codes for CASTSQGAETQYF.

The chain carries TRBV18 and TRBJ1-1; 7 bases line up with TRBD1. J gave up 5 bases and V 6 bases, and 12 bases lay outside the gene matches. This CDR3 comprises 15 residues. Germline CDR1 and CDR2: KGHSH and LQKENI. Written as DNA, the CDR3 is TGTGCCAGCTCCCCAGGGGGGGGCCCGGGGACTGAAGCTTTCTTT. It codes for CASSPGGGPGTEAFF. The whole variable domain, filled in from reference TRBV18 and TRBJ1-1, reads NAGVMQNPRHLVRRRGQEARLRCSPMKGHSHVYWYRQLPEEGLKFMVYLQKENIIDESGMPKERFSAEFPKEGPSILRIQQVVRGDSAAYFCASSPGGGPGTEAFFGQGTRLTVV.

The V gene is TRBV5-1, the J gene TRBJ2-7, with 12 bases fitting TRBD1. Trimming removed 4 bases from V and 7 bases from J; junction bases left unmatched: 9. The germline CDR1 and CDR2 sequences are SGHRS and YFSETQ. The CDR3 covers 15 residues. CDR3 nucleotide sequence: TGCGCCAGCAGCCCTGGGGGACAGGGGGCCGGAGAGCAGTACTTC. As protein: CASSPGGQGAGEQYF.

Written as DNA, the CDR3 is TGTGCCAGCAGTTACTCGACAGGGGGAGACCAAGAGACCCAGTACTTC. Translation gives CASSYSTGGDQETQYF. V and J are TRBV6-2 or TRBV6-3 and TRBJ2-5, with 9 positions matching TRBD1. With V trimmed by 0 bases and J by 0 bases, 2 bases remained unmatched. The CDR3 totals 16 residues. The germline CDR1 and CDR2 sequences are MNHEY and SVGEGT.

On this clone itself: The junction departs from germline at one end; a sequencing error may be responsible. The J gene is TRBJ2-3, the V gene TRBV7-7; D remains unclear. This CDR3 region has 13 residues. Germline values: CDR1 SSHAT, CDR2 FNYEAQ (reference sequence). The CDR3 DNA reads as TGTGCTAGCAGCTCCAATACTCGGGATACGCAGTATTTT. It translates to CASSSNTRDTQYF.

The rearrangement uses TRBV9 and TRBJ2-3; the match to TRBD2 covers 8 bases. The length of the CDR3 is 14 residues. The trim removed 0 bases at V and 4 bases at J, leaving 1 base unmatched. CDR1 SGDLS and CDR2 YYNGEE come from the germline V gene. The CDR3 spells CASSVGRGADTQYF. In nucleotides, the CDR3 is TGTGCCAGCAGCGTAGGGCGGGGGGCAGATACGCAGTATTTT. Full variable domain (missing parts from reference TRBV9 and TRBJ2-3): DSGVTQTPKHLITATGQRVTLRCSPRSGDLSVYWYQQSLDQGLQFLIQYYNGEERAKGNILERFSAQQFPDLHSELNLSSLELGDSALYFCASSVGRGADTQYFGPGTRLTVL.

The rearrangement joins TRBV7-2 to TRBJ2-7; 7 nucleotides agree with TRBD2. The germline gives CDR1 SGHTA, CDR2 FQGNSA. V was clipped by 1 base and J by 7 bases; unmatched bases: 10. This CDR3 contains 15 residues. CDR3: CASSLGLADPGEQYF. CDR3 nucleotide sequence: TGTGCCAGCAGCTTAGGTCTAGCGGATCCTGGGGAGCAGTACTTC.

The genes are TRBV3-1 (or the pseudogene TRBV3-2) and TRBJ2-1, with 9 bases fitting TRBD2. This CDR3 has 17 residues. The junction had 5 bases not matched to a gene; V was cut back by 0 bases and J by 2 bases. Germline CDR1 reads LGHDT; CDR2 reads YNNKEL (reference sequence). The DNA for the CDR3 is TGTGCCAGCAGCCAAGAACGCGGGGGGGCTGCCTACAATGAGCAGTTCTTC. Amino acid sequence: CASSQERGGAAYNEQFF.

Of note for this clone: At one end the junction does not follow the germline gene, possibly because of a read error. The rearrangement joins TRBV5-1 to TRBJ2-3; D is possibly TRBD2 (7 bases). The CDR3 totals 14 residues. Germline lookup yields CDR1 SGHRS and CDR2 YFSETQ. DNA of the CDR3: TGCGCCAGCACCTTGGGGGGGGGCAAAGATACGCAGTATTTT. It yields the protein CASTLGGGKDTQYF.

This clone was detected only a few times. The CDR3 loop reads CAWSPWAGNQPQHF. CDR3 bases: TGTGCCTGGAGCCCCTGGGCAGGCAATCAGCCCCAGCATTTT. The genes are TRBV30 and TRBJ1-5, with D unresolved. Germline lookup yields CDR1 GTSNPN and CDR2 SVGIG (reference sequence). V was clipped by 3 bases and J by 2 bases, with 11 bases between them. This CDR3 region has 14 residues.

This clone was counted at least ten times. V and J are TRBV27 and TRBJ2-7; 11 bases agree with TRBD1. This CDR3 is 14 amino acids long. The germline V gene encodes CDR1 MNHEY and CDR2 SMNVEV (reference sequence). After removal of 8 bases from V and 3 bases from J, the junction contained 6 bases not matched to a gene. The CDR3 coding sequence is TGTGCCAGCGGACCGGGACAGGGGGTCTACGAGCAGTACTTC. Residues: CASGPGQGVYEQYF.

The rearrangement links TRBV15 to TRBJ2-7; D ambiguous. The V and J ends lost 5 bases and 4 bases respectively, with 15 bases between them. The CDR3 covers 14 residues. The V gene's germline CDR1 is LNHNV and CDR2 YYDKDF (reference sequence). The CDR3 here is CATSVAGALYEQYF. CDR3 DNA sequence: TGTGCCACCAGCGTTGCAGGTGCCTTATACGAGCAGTACTTC.

This sequence joins TRBV4-1 and TRBJ2-5; 12 positions match TRBD2. Germline CDR1 is MGHRA and CDR2 is YSYEKL. CDR3 length equals 17 residues. V gave up 1 base and J gave up 0 bases; unmatched junction bases: 3. The DNA for the CDR3 is TGCGCCAGCAGCCAAGGTCGGACTAGCGGGAACCAAGAGACCCAGTACTTC. Translating gives CASSQGRTSGNQETQYF.

The genes are TRBV7-3 and TRBJ2-3; a possible D gene is TRBD2 (5 bases). The CDR3 spans 14 residues. The V and J ends lost 3 bases and 2 bases respectively, with 9 bases between them. Germline CDR1 is SGHTA and CDR2 is FQGTGA. In DNA, the CDR3 is TGTGCCAGCAGCTTGCCGGGGATCACAGATACGCAGTATTTT. The encoded protein is CASSLPGITDTQYF.